Included here is one T cell receptor beta chain sequence, with context. The antigen is undetermined. The CDR3 runs 15 residues. The junction had 5 bases not matched to a gene; V was cut back by 2 bases and J by 3 bases. Germline CDR1 and CDR2: KGHSH and LQKENI. Tumor tissue was taken before any definitive surgery or chemotherapy was given. This entry is derived from a study of high-grade serous ovarian cancer treatment subgroups. The overall study: Mean per sample: around 14,000 reads, about 7,500 unique TCR beta rearrangements.

The repertoire was sequenced with immunoSEQ multiplex PCR; TCRdb's copy has only in-frame clones and lacks some. Here the sample spans about 5,800 clones, roughly 72% being singletons. Overall study findings and caveats: Tumors within one patient showed repertoire similarity of roughly 0.1 to 0.79. Without spatial data, bulk sequencing limits insight into HGSC tumor diversity. CDR1 and CDR2 were left unanalyzed; analyses focused on CDR3.

The genes are TRBV18 and TRBJ1-1; 8 nucleotides match TRBD1. This clonotype originated in a human donor with high-grade serous ovarian cancer. The sequenced sample was tumor tissue. The CDR3 loop is CASSPIIQGDTEAFF. For the CDR3, the DNA is TGTGCCAGCTCACCAATAATACAGGGGGACACTGAAGCTTTCTTT. Filled out from reference TRBV18 and TRBJ1-1, the complete variable domain reads NAGVMQNPRHLVRRRGQEARLRCSPMKGHSHVYWYRQLPEEGLKFMVYLQKENIIDESGMPKERFSAEFPKEGPSILRIQQVVRGDSAAYFCASSPIIQGDTEAFFGQGTRLTVV.